This TCR beta chain was sequenced in a study of beta chain features in type 1 diabetes (dated by TCRdb to 2016 to 2019). Regarding the complete study: Mean age, gender distribution, total cell number and subset yield were not different between patients and healthy donors. A total of under 120,000,000 sorted cells were examined across all samples, and RNA yield correlated strongly with the number of cells per subset. Regulatory and stem cell-like memory subsets were isolated from only 8 patients and roughly eight healthy donors, whereas naive and central memory subsets came from all 30 or so donors. In the study, TCRB repertoires of sorted circulating CD4+ T cell subsets from recently diagnosed type 1 diabetes patients were compared with those of matched healthy donors.

Each donor gave one peripheral blood draw, approximately 110 mL on average, collected into heparinised tubes. Using a panel that included CD45RO, CCR7, CD25, CD127, CD95 and CD27, naive, central memory, regulatory and stem cell-like memory CD4+ T cells were sorted on a BD FACSAria II. A purity above 98% was achieved for all sorted populations. PBMCs were isolated immediately by Lymphoprep density gradient centrifugation and stained directly without culture. Samples were stained and sorted in pairs, with one healthy donor and one patient per experiment, so that batch effects were minimized. In regard to this clone: What this receptor recognizes is not known. No much larger clonotype is one base removed from it; base qualities were not supplied.

Looking up the germline V gene (reference sequence) yields CDR1 SEHNR and CDR2 FQNEAQ. V sheds 5 bases and J sheds 1 base, leaving 11 bases between their ends. From the cysteine up to the phenylalanine, the CDR3 has a length of 14 residues. CDR3 DNA is the only sequence kept; it has 42 bases, read in frame from the first base. Overall study results and their limits: Because the HLA sub-analyses included only small numbers of individuals, any influence of HLA type on TCRB rearrangement was left unresolved. Sequencing cDNA rather than genomic DNA could over-represent highly expressing activated cells, although activation and CD3 levels did not differ between groups. At VDJ recombination sites, type 1 diabetes patients had fewer insertions and more deleted nucleotides, which implies abnormalities in thymic rearrangement. Naive, central memory and regulatory TCRB repertoires appeared to be more alike among patients than among healthy donors. A moderate but significant shortening of TCRB CDR3 length was observed in type 1 diabetes patients in all four CD4+ subsets. PCR might favor shorter templates, but patient and control samples were amplified and corrected together, so any skew would affect both groups equally.

The entire amount of isolated RNA was reverse transcribed using the High Capacity cDNA Reverse Transcription Kit, so the sequenced TCRB transcripts were expressed ones. Deep immunoSEQ sequencing was applied to naive, central memory and regulatory T cell samples, giving an average of approximately 3.8 million total reads per sample. Sorted cells were lysed in RLT buffer and RNA was extracted with DNase-treated RNeasy Micro or Mini kits, depending on cell number. To prevent cross-contamination, each cell subset was processed individually, whereas patient and healthy donor samples were processed jointly. The immunoSEQ multiplex PCR was used to amplify TCRB sequences from cDNA, yielding 87-bp fragments that span the CDR3 region. Sequencing of the amplicons was performed on the Illumina HiSeq platform. In the authors' own workflow: Synthetic template baselines were used to correct PCR bias computationally, reads within Hamming distance 2 were collapsed together, and singletons that could not be merged were discarded. Reads were aligned to IMGT to assign V, D and J genes, CDR3 length, and insertions or deletions at six rearrangement sites. Within each subset, clonotype counts were normalized to sorted cell number, and only after that were true diversity and Gini coefficients computed with the tcR R package. The overlap coefficient, calculated on TCRB nucleotide sequences, was used to measure repertoire sharing. Out-of-frame TCRB sequences from naive cells were analyzed to stand in for the pre-selection repertoire. In TCRdb, the immuneACCESS table is reduced to in-frame sequences with V and J assigned. These tables do not hold every clone; where another copy was compared, an unresolved V gene accounts for under half, and the others remain unexplained. D and trimming come from the DNA, and the V and J calls and clone size come from that table. This sample has under 350,000 clones in its table, and roughly an eighth of those were observed once. Around 0.016% of the sample lies in the top ten.

Source material: naive CD4+ T cells from blood. The cell subset or site label for this specimen denotes: true naive CD4+ T cells. Recombination linked TRBV7-9 to TRBJ1-1; 5 matching bases give a weak D call of TRBD1. This receptor was taken from a man aged 25 to 40 with type 1 diabetes. The nucleotide sequence is given as TGTGCCAGCAGCCAACGAACAGGGAACACTGAAGCTTTCTTT. It specifies CASSQRTGNTEAFF.